This entry describes one T cell receptor beta chain. This sample is drawn from a study of PD-L1 blockade in urothelial cancer. The V end was cut by 3 bases, the J end by 3 bases, with 17 bases between. The germline V gene encodes CDR1 SGHTA and CDR2 FQGNSA. This CDR3 has 17 amino acids. Here immunoSEQ multiplex PCR was the method, and the copy in TCRdb shows in-frame clones only, minus some. Of more than 30,000 clones in the sample, approximately 82% were seen once. This sequence originates from a man in his 60s with urothelial cancer. This chain connects TRBV7-2 to TRBJ1-4, with D possibly being TRBD1 (5 bases). Specimen: PBMCs, collected around atezolizumab (anti-PD-L1) treatment. The CDR3 spells CASSLGGIGRANEKLFF. CDR3 DNA sequence: TGTGCCAGCAGCTTGGGGGGTATTGGCAGGGCTAATGAAAAACTGTTTTTT. The full variable domain, completed using reference TRBV7-2 and TRBJ1-4, is GAGVSQSPSNKVTEKGKDVELRCDPISGHTALYWYRQSLGQGLEFLIYFQGNSAPDKSGLPSDRFSAERTGGSVSTLTIQRTQQEDSAVYLCASSLGGIGRANEKLFFGSGTQLSVL.